This is a list of T cell receptor beta chains from one sample in a study of spatial heterogeneity in lung cancer. TCRdb re-analysed the 5' RACE reads in MiXCR, keeping a single row per CDR3 protein. The repertoire consists of about 30,000 distinct CDR3 sequences, with roughly 7.2% occurring once and the leading ten covering about 24%. The sequenced sample was lung tumor tissue, obtained at surgery. The receptors were gathered from a male donor with early-stage non-small cell lung cancer. CDR3s include the opening cysteine and the closing phenylalanine or tryptophan. The D gene is left open where the match is weak. The size of a clone is reported for some rows only, either as once, few or many, or as a class for expanded clones.

>-|TRBV12-3/TRBV12-4|TRBJ2-3|TRBD2
CASGLAGGGDTQYF
TGTGCCAGCGGACTAGCGGGGGGCGGGGATACGCAGTATTTT
>many|TRBV20-1|TRBJ1-6|-
CSARGLGMANSPLHF
TGCAGTGCTAGAGGGTTAGGAATGGCGAATTCACCCCTCCACTTT
>many|TRBV18|TRBJ2-5|-
CASSQLQVQETQYF
TGTGCCAGCTCACAGCTACAGGTCCAAGAGACCCAGTACTTC
>once|TRBV5-1|TRBJ1-6|-
CASTLVGLGNSPLHF
TGCGCCAGCACCTTGGTGGGACTAGGGAATTCACCCCTCCACTTT
>many|TRBV6-6|TRBJ2-3|-
CASSRAGDSTLLWTQYF
TGTGCCAGCAGCCGCGCCGGGGACTCCACCCTCTTGTGGACGCAGTATTTT
>many|TRBV6-2/TRBV6-3|TRBJ1-1|-
CASSPRQVRTEAFF
TGTGCCAGCAGTCCGAGACAGGTTCGAACTGAAGCTTTCTTT
>many|TRBV12-3/TRBV12-4|TRBJ2-7|-
CASSFDSSYEQYF
TGTGCCAGCAGTTTTGACAGCTCCTACGAGCAGTACTTC
>many|TRBV14|TRBJ2-1|-
CASSPRDYNEQFF
TGTGCCAGCAGCCCCCGGGACTACAATGAGCAGTTCTTC
>many|TRBV6-2/TRBV6-3|TRBJ2-1|TRBD1
CASSPHRDRVHNEQFF
TGTGCCAGCAGCCCCCACCGGGACAGGGTGCACAATGAGCAGTTCTTC
>many|TRBV7-2|TRBJ1-4|-
CASSLRAFNEKLFF
TGTGCCAGCAGCTTAAGGGCTTTTAATGAAAAACTGTTTTTT
>many|TRBV28|TRBJ1-2|-
CASGRGQSGYTF
TGTGCCAGCGGCCGGGGGCAGTCTGGCTACACCTTC
>-|TRBV7-2|TRBJ2-1|TRBD2
CASSPGTSGGFFWDEQFF
TGTGCCAGCAGCCCAGGGACTAGCGGGGGATTTTTTTGGGATGAGCAGTTCTTC
>many|TRBV5-1|TRBJ1-3|-
CASSSETGSGNTIYF
TGCGCCAGCAGCTCCGAGACAGGCTCTGGAAACACCATATATTTT
>-|TRBV4-1|TRBJ2-1|TRBD2
CASSPGTSGGVKTPFF
TGCGCCAGCAGCCCCGGGACTAGCGGGGGGGTTAAAACTCCGTTCTTC
>few|TRBV10-3|TRBJ2-6|-
CAISTITGIASGANVLTF
TGTGCCATCAGTACCATAACAGGGATTGCCTCTGGGGCCAACGTCCTGACTTTC
>many|TRBV29-1|TRBJ1-2|TRBD1
CSVSKGADGYTF
TGCAGCGTTTCCAAGGGGGCAGATGGCTACACCTTC
>few|TRBV7-9|TRBJ2-1|TRBD2
CASSFRSGGASDEQFF
TGTGCCAGCAGCTTCCGTAGCGGGGGGGCCTCGGATGAGCAGTTCTTC
>many|TRBV6-1|TRBJ2-3|TRBD2
CASRERGGPADTQYF
TGTGCCAGCAGGGAGCGGGGGGGCCCAGCAGATACGCAGTATTTT
>many|TRBV5-1|TRBJ2-5|TRBD2
CASSSPGAGGQETQYF
TGCGCCAGCAGCTCTCCCGGAGCGGGGGGGCAAGAGACCCAGTACTTC
>many|TRBV6-2/TRBV6-3|TRBJ1-5|-
CASSPRVIQPQHF
TGTGCCAGCAGTCCCAGGGTAATTCAGCCCCAGCATTTT
>many|TRBV10-3|TRBJ1-5|-
CAISDQDTVNQPQHF
TGTGCCATCAGTGACCAGGACACCGTCAATCAGCCCCAGCATTTT
>many|TRBV5-1|TRBJ1-1|-
CASSQGLETEAFF
TGCGCCTCGTCACAGGGACTCGAAACTGAAGCTTTCTTT